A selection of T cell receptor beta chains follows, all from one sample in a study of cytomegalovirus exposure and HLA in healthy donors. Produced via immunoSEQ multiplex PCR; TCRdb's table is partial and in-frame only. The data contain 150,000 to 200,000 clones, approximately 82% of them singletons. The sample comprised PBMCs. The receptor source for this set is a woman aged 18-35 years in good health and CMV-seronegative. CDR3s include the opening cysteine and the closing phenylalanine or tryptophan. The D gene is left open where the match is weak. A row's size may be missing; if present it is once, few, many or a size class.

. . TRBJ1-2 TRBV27 CASSVSGRGYTF TGTGCCAGCAGTGTCTCAGGCCGCGGCTACACCTTC
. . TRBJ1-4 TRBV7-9 CASSLSPRGASGFNEKLFF TGTGCCAGCAGCCTATCCCCTCGGGGGGCTTCGGGGTTTAATGAAAAACTGTTTTTT
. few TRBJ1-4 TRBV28 CASSTGAGAEKLFF TGTGCCAGCTCCACTGGGGCAGGGGCTGAAAAACTGTTTTTT
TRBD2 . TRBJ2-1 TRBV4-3 CASSQDFLPSGRQRQFF TGCGCCAGCAGCCAAGATTTTCTTCCTAGCGGGAGGCAGCGGCAGTTCTTC
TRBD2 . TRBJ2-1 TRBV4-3 CASSQEAGVRNEQFF TGCGCCAGCAGCCAAGAGGCGGGAGTACGCAATGAGCAGTTCTTC
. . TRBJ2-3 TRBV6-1 CASNWARLTDTQYF TGTGCCAGCAACTGGGCCCGGCTCACAGATACGCAGTATTTT
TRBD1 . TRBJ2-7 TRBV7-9 CASSLGQGGPYEQYF TGTGCCAGCAGCTTAGGACAGGGTGGGCCCTACGAGCAGTACTTC
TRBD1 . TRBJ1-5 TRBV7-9 CASSDSTGVAQHF TGTGCCAGCAGCGATTCCACAGGGGTGGCCCAGCATTTT
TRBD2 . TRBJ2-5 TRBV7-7 CASSQRAGGETQYF TGTGCTAGCAGCCAAAGAGCGGGAGGAGAGACCCAGTACTTC
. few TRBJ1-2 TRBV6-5 CASRPYQGGYGYTF TGTGCCAGCAGACCCTATCAGGGCGGCTATGGCTACACCTTC
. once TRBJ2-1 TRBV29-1 CSVKGRAYNEQFF TGCAGCGTGAAGGGGCGAGCCTACAATGAGCAGTTCTTC
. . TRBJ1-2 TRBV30 CAWSVGGYGYTF TGTGCCTGGAGTGTCGGGGGCTATGGCTACACCTTC
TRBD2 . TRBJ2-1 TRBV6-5 CASSFGLAGGNEQFF TGTGCCAGCAGCTTCGGGCTAGCGGGAGGGAATGAGCAGTTCTTC
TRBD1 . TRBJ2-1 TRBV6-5 CASTPGGEQFF TGTGCCAGCACCCCAGGGGGTGAGCAGTTCTTC
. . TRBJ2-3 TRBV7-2 CASLGRSDTQYF TGTGCCAGCTTAGGGAGGTCAGATACGCAGTATTTT
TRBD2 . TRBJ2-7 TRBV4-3 CASSQGSGSGIHEQCF TGCGCCAGCAGCCAAGGGTCCGGAAGCGGGATCCACGAGCAGTGCTTC
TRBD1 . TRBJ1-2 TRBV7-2 CASSPYRQGGYGYTF TGTGCCAGCAGCCCATATCGACAGGGCGGCTATGGCTACACCTTC
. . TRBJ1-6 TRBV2 CASSEDRHNNSPLHF TGTGCCAGCAGTGAAGACAGGCACAATAATTCACCCCTCCACTTT
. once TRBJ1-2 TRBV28 CASSFPKGESYGYTF TGTGCCAGCAGTTTCCCCAAGGGGGAGTCCTATGGCTACACCTTC
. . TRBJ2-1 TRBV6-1 CASSVGTHRNEQFF TGTGCCAGCAGTGTAGGGACTCATCGGAATGAGCAGTTCTTC
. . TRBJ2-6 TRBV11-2 CASSFSGANVLTF TGTGCCAGCAGCTTCTCCGGGGCCAACGTCCTGACTTTC
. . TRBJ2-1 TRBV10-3 CAIGRDFNEQFF TGTGCCATCGGTCGGGACTTCAATGAGCAGTTCTTC
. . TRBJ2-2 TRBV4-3 CASSQGTVGELFF TGCGCCAGCAGCCAAGGGACAGTGGGGGAGCTGTTTTTT
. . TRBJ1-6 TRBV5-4 CASSLDSSRVYNSPLHF TGTGCCAGCAGCCTTGACTCCTCCAGGGTCTATAATTCACCCCTCCACTTT
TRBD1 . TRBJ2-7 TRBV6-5 CASSYETGGFYEQYF TGTGCCAGCAGTTATGAGACAGGGGGCTTTTACGAGCAGTACTTC
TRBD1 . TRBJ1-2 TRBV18 CASSPQFIRTGNNYGYTF TGTGCCAGCTCACCACAATTTATCCGGACAGGGAACAACTATGGCTACACCTTC
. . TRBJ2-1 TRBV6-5 CASRLGEGGDNEQFF TGTGCCAGCAGGCTCGGGGAGGGGGGGGACAATGAGCAGTTCTTC
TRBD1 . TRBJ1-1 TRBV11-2 CASSRGQGLNTEAFF TGTGCCAGCAGCCGGGGACAGGGGTTGAACACTGAAGCTTTCTTT
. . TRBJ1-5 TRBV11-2 CASSLASQAGGNQPQHF TGTGCCAGCAGCTTAGCCAGCCAGGCTGGCGGCAATCAGCCCCAGCATTTT
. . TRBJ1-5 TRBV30 CAWSVRGVYSNQPQHF TGTGCCTGGAGTGTACGGGGGGTATATAGCAATCAGCCCCAGCATTTT
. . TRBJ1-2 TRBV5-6 CASSLSAGREYGYTF TGTGCCAGCAGCTTGTCGGCAGGAAGAGAATATGGCTACACCTTC
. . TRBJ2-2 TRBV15 CATSRDSSTGELFF TGTGCCACCAGCAGGGACAGTAGCACCGGGGAGCTGTTTTTT
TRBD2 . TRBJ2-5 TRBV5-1 CASRSGTPQETQYF TGCGCCAGCAGAAGCGGGACTCCACAAGAGACCCAGTACTTC
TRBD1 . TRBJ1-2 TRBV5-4 CASSSAPTGANYLNYGYTF TGTGCCAGCAGCAGCGCCCCGACAGGGGCAAACTACTTAAACTATGGCTACACCTTC
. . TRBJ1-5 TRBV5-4 CASSLDRATNQPQHF TGTGCCAGCAGCTTGGACAGGGCGACCAATCAGCCCCAGCATTTT
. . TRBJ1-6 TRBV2 CASSGGTNASPLHF TGTGCCAGCAGTGGGGGGACAAACGCTTCACCCCTCCACTTT
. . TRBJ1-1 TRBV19 CASTWASMNTEAFF TGTGCCAGTACATGGGCTAGCATGAACACTGAAGCTTTCTTT
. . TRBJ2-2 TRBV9 CASSPSGAGELFF TGTGCCAGCAGCCCATCCGGGGCCGGGGAGCTGTTTTTT
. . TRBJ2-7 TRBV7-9 CASSLAEQGYEQYF TGTGCCAGCAGCTTAGCCGAGCAGGGCTACGAGCAGTACTTC
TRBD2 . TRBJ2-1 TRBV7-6 CASSPSSGAPYNEQFF TGTGCCAGCAGCCCCTCTAGCGGGGCACCCTACAATGAGCAGTTCTTC
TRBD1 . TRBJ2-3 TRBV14 CASSMTGAYLYF TGTGCCAGCAGCATGACAGGGGCATATCTGTATTTT
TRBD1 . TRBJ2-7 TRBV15 CANRGLSYEQYF TGTGCCAACAGGGGGCTCAGCTACGAGCAGTACTTC
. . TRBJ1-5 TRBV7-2 CASSSEVGQPQHF TGTGCCAGCAGCTCAGAGGTCGGGCAGCCCCAGCATTTT
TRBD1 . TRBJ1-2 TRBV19 CASSIIGGGEGGYTF TGTGCCAGTAGTATAATCGGAGGGGGCGAGGGTGGCTACACCTTC